A single T cell receptor (beta chain) is shown here with its context. Its cognate antigen is unknown. These data are taken from a study of vaccination and CD4 T cells after COVID-19. Study as a whole: As their vaccination, participants received two doses of either BNT162b2 or mRNA-1273 vaccine.

CDR3 length: 14 residues. Germline CDR1 and CDR2: DFQATT and SNEGSKA (reference sequence). V shed 6 bases and J 2 bases; nucleotides not matched to a gene: 10. Treatment in this sample: approximately nine-day PBMC culture with coronavirus spike peptide pools or control peptides (ViraFEST assay). An unexposed donor provided the CD4+ T cells, which were collected before the COVID-19 pandemic (2011-2018). ViraFEST sequenced TCRs after peptide-pool expansion of antigen-specific T cells. The Oncomine TCR Beta short-read assay was applied to DNA of cultured CD4+ T cells. Genomic DNA was isolated from cultured CD4+ T cells. MiXCR, applied by TCRdb to the PCR reads, yields one record per CDR3 protein. The sample yields 6,000 to 7,000 distinct CDR3 sequences, under 45% seen once.

Sequencing used CD4+ T cells from blood, cultured in vitro. V and J are TRBV20-1 and TRBJ2-7, with 7 bases identical to TRBD1. The source of this sequence is a human donor in good health. The CDR3 spells CSARPLTGPYEQYF. The CDR3 DNA sequence: TGCAGTGCGCGCCCCCTGACAGGGCCCTACGAGCAGTACTTC.